This entry describes one T cell receptor (beta chain). This sample was included in a study of blood T cells in healthy people across ages. A second about 6 to 12 cycle PCR used barcoded and J-beta primers. TCRdb re-called the 5' RACE reads through MiXCR, storing one row per CDR3 protein. The sample shows 850,000 to 1,000,000 distinct CDR3 sequences, 45% to 60% of them seen only once. The CDR3 is 16 residues long. The V segment lost 1 base and the J segment 4 bases; nucleotides outside the gene matches: 10. The germline V gene encodes CDR1 DFQATT and CDR2 SNEGSKA (reference sequence). The sequenced sample was blood. The chain combines TRBV20-1 with TRBJ2-5, with TRBD2 matching 9 bases. The clonotype originates from a woman aged 60-70 years in good health. The CDR3 DNA follows: TGCAGTGCTAGAGGCGGGGGGGCAAAGGGACGAGAGACCCAGTACTTC. This sequence encodes CSARGGGAKGRETQYF.